The 24 T cell receptor beta chains reported below all come from one sample, sequenced in a study of CD8 T cells in Susac syndrome. The RNA input was roughly 0.45 to 1 ug, and it was reverse transcribed with random hexamers. TCRdb re-called the immunoSEQ multiplex PCR reads through MiXCR, storing one row per CDR3 protein. The repertoire holds under 95,000 distinct CDR3 sequences, with over 90% as singletons. The sample was CD8+ T cells from PBMCs. The receptor source for this set is a human donor with Susac syndrome.

V is TRBV29-1 and J is TRBJ2-5, with D possibly being TRBD2 (6 bases). CDR1 is SQVTM and CDR2 is ANQGSEA in the germline V gene. With 2 bases removed from V and 5 bases from J, the gap between germline ends came to 15 bases. This CDR3 is built from 14 residues. DNA of the CDR3: TGCAGCGTTGAAAAGACGACGGGAGAGGAGACCCAGTACTTC. Residues: CSVEKTTGEETQYF.

This chain links TRBV29-1 with TRBJ2-2; TRBD1 agrees at 9 bases. This CDR3 contains 13 residues. Germline CDR1 SQVTM, CDR2 ANQGSEA. The junction had 5 bases not matched to a gene; V was cut back by 6 bases and J by 6 bases. The CDR3 nucleotides read TGCAGCGTCCCCGGGACAGGGTCCGGGGAGCTGTTTTTT. The encoded protein is CSVPGTGSGELFF.

The chain joins TRBV4-1 to TRBJ2-7; 8 positions agree with TRBD2. The germline CDR1 and CDR2 sequences are MGHRA and YSYEKL. V dropped 0 bases and J dropped 3; count of bases not matched to a gene: 7. This CDR3 region has 16 residues. In DNA, the CDR3 is TGCGCCAGCAGCCAAGACCGCGCGGGAGGCCGCTACGAGCAGTACTTC. Residues: CASSQDRAGGRYEQYF.

The J gene is TRBJ2-6, the V gene TRBV27; TRBD1 matches at 9 bases. In germline, CDR1 is MNHEY, CDR2 SMNVEV (reference sequence). V shed 4 bases, J shed 2 bases, and the junction held 3 bases outside the gene matches. The CDR3 spans 16 residues. Here the CDR3 reads CASSSTGGTGANVLTF. The CDR3, as DNA: TGTGCCAGCAGTTCGACAGGGGGAACTGGGGCCAACGTCCTGACTTTC.

The chain carries TRBV4-2 and TRBJ2-7; unclear D gene. V lost 0 bases, J lost 6 bases, and 12 bases lay in between. CDR1 and CDR2 (germline): LGHNA, YNFKEQ. The CDR3 is made up of 14 amino acids. The CDR3 spells CASSQEFTPIEQYF. In nucleotides, the CDR3 is TGTGCCAGCAGCCAAGAGTTTACCCCGATCGAGCAGTACTTC.

V is TRBV29-1 and J is TRBJ2-7; the match to TRBD1 covers 9 bases. Germline V gene sequence: CDR1 SQVTM, CDR2 ANQGSEA. The CDR3 totals 13 residues. V trimming: 5 bases; J trimming: 1 base; junction bases outside the gene matches: 3. Here the CDR3 DNA reads TGCAGCGTTACAGGGGGCTCATCCTACGAGCAGTACTTC. Amino acids: CSVTGGSSYEQYF.

The rearrangement joins TRBV28 to TRBJ2-1, with TRBD2 matching 7 bases. The ends lost 5 bases at V and 8 bases at J; junction bases unmatched: 12. This CDR3 has 15 amino acids. Looked up from germline, CDR1 is MDHEN and CDR2 is SYDVKM. CDR3 protein: CASSPLGGGDDEQFF. The CDR3 bases are TGTGCCAGCAGTCCTTTGGGGGGGGGTGATGATGAGCAGTTCTTC. Full variable domain (outside the CDR3, taken from reference TRBV28 and TRBJ2-1): DVKVTQSSRYLVKRTGEKVFLECVQDMDHENMFWYRQDPGLGLRLIYFSYDVKMKEKGDIPEGYSVSREKKERFSLILESASTNQTSMYLCASSPLGGGDDEQFFGPGTRLTVL.

The chain carries TRBV20-1 and TRBJ2-7, with 8 nucleotides matching TRBD1. V trimming: 5 bases; J trimming: 1 base; junction bases outside the gene matches: 7. The CDR3 runs 14 residues. Germline CDR1 is DFQATT and CDR2 is SNEGSKA (reference sequence). For the CDR3, the DNA is TGCAGTGCTTTTGGACAGGGCGAGTCCTACGAGCAGTACTTC. Its protein product is CSAFGQGESYEQYF.

This clonotype has a single count. J is TRBJ2-2 and V is TRBV4-3; D remains unclear. The V and J ends lost 1 base and 6 bases respectively, with 9 bases between them. CDR3 length equals 14 residues. CDR1 and CDR2 (germline): LGHNA, YSLEER. CDR3 DNA: TGCGCCAGCAGCCAAGGGACCGCCCCCGGGGAGCTGTTTTTT. Amino acid sequence: CASSQGTAPGELFF.

In this sample, this clonotype turned up once. The chain combines TRBV30 with TRBJ2-6, with D possibly TRBD2 on 5 matching bases. Trimming left V 1 base short and J 2 bases short, with 6 bases between. There are 14 residues in the CDR3. The germline V gene encodes CDR1 GTSNPN and CDR2 SVGIG (reference sequence). The CDR3 DNA sequence: TGTGCCTGGAGTGGAGGGACTGGGGCCAACGTCCTGACTTTC. As protein: CAWSGGTGANVLTF.

The genes are TRBV20-1 and TRBJ2-1; 9 nucleotides match TRBD2. The trim removed 3 bases at V and 2 bases at J, leaving 5 bases unmatched. CDR3 size: 15 residues. Germline values: CDR1 DFQATT, CDR2 SNEGSKA (reference sequence). This CDR3 is CSARSPSGTYNEQFF. The DNA for the CDR3 is TGCAGTGCTAGGAGTCCTAGCGGGACCTACAATGAGCAGTTCTTC.

V is TRBV11-3 and J is TRBJ2-7, with a tentative D call TRBD1 (6 bases). From germline, CDR1 is SGHNT and CDR2 YENEEA. CDR3 length equals 15 residues. V dropped 1 base and J dropped 5 bases, with 15 bases sitting between them. CDR3 protein: CASSLGRGTQHEQYF. The CDR3 DNA sequence: TGTGCCAGCAGCTTAGGCAGGGGAACTCAACACGAGCAGTACTTC. Full variable domain (remainder filled in from reference TRBV11-3 and TRBJ2-7): EAGVVQSPRYKIIEKKQPVAFWCNPISGHNTLYWYLQNLGQGPELLIRYENEEAVDDSQLPKDRFSAERLKGVDSTLKIQPAELGDSAVYLCASSLGRGTQHEQYFGPGTRLTVT.

V gene TRBV6-5 combines with J gene TRBJ2-3; D not resolved. In germline, CDR1 is MNHEY, CDR2 SVGAGI. V lost 5 bases and J lost 4, with 4 bases in between. The CDR3 loop spans 11 amino acids. In DNA, the CDR3 is TGTGCCAGCAGTACCGCAGATACGCAGTATTTT. Amino acids: CASSTADTQYF.

The V and J genes are TRBV20-1 and TRBJ2-7; 8 bases are a match to TRBD2. Per the germline V gene, CDR1 is DFQATT and CDR2 is SNEGSKA (reference sequence). The CDR3 contains 16 residues. V was clipped by 5 bases and J by 2 bases; unmatched bases: 14. CDR3 protein: CSAPPPGGPRTYEQYF. CDR3 coding DNA: TGCAGTGCTCCCCCCCCGGGAGGGCCTAGGACCTACGAGCAGTACTTC.

V usage is TRBV6-1 and J usage is TRBJ2-1; 13 bases align to TRBD2. V dropped 6 bases and J dropped 8; count of bases not matched to a gene: 10. This CDR3 is 16 amino acids long. Germline-derived CDR1 and CDR2 are MNHNS and SASEGT. CDR3 in amino acids: CASRVSLLAGGYEQFF. The CDR3 DNA is TGTGCCAGCAGAGTAAGCCTACTAGCGGGAGGGTATGAGCAGTTCTTC.

The chain joins TRBV29-1 to TRBJ1-1; D unresolved. The length of the CDR3 is 12 residues. Trimming left V 7 bases short and J 3 bases short, with 12 bases between. Germline V lookup: CDR1 SQVTM, CDR2 ANQGSEA. DNA for the CDR3: TGCAGCGGAAGCCTCGGGGACACTGAAGCTTTCTTT. Its protein product is CSGSLGDTEAFF.

The chain is built from TRBV29-1 and TRBJ2-3; possible D gene TRBD1, 6 bases. The V end lost 0 bases, the J end lost 3 bases, and 19 bases lay between the germline ends. This CDR3 spans 17 amino acids. Germline V gives CDR1 SQVTM, CDR2 ANQGSEA. The CDR3 DNA follows: TGCAGCGTTGAAGATCCTACAGGGCCCTTCACTACAGATACGCAGTATTTT. This sequence encodes CSVEDPTGPFTTDTQYF.

The chain has TRBV7-9 and TRBJ2-5; 12 bases line up with TRBD2. The ends lost 8 bases at V and 2 bases at J; junction bases unmatched: 9. Germline CDR1 reads SEHNR; CDR2 reads FQNEAQ (reference sequence). The CDR3 has 16 amino acids. The CDR3 DNA is TGTGCCAGCGGGGGACTAGCGGGTTTGGTACAAGAGACCCAGTACTTC. Amino acids: CASGGLAGLVQETQYF.

The chain recombines TRBV29-1 with TRBJ2-1; TRBD2 aligns across 8 bases. The J segment lost 8 bases and the V segment lost 3 bases, leaving 9 bases of the junction unmatched. Germline V gives CDR1 SQVTM, CDR2 ANQGSEA. The CDR3 sequence is 14 residues long. The CDR3 reads CSVEREDRGDEQFF. In DNA, the CDR3 is TGCAGCGTTGAGCGGGAGGACCGGGGTGATGAGCAGTTCTTC.

In this sample, this clonotype turned up once. The chain joins TRBV4-3 to TRBJ1-5, with no clear D. This CDR3 comprises 14 residues. Germline assignment: CDR1 LGHNA and CDR2 YSLEER. V was clipped by 2 bases and J by 1 base, with 6 bases between them. The CDR3 DNA reads as TGCGCCAGCAGCCAAATCGACAGCAATCAGCCCCAGCATTTT. Protein: CASSQIDSNQPQHF.

The chain links TRBV4-1 to TRBJ1-1; D is undetermined. V gave up 1 base and J gave up 1 base, with 13 bases separating them. Germline CDR1 and CDR2: MGHRA and YSYEKL. There are 16 residues in the CDR3. Here the CDR3 reads CASSQVPGVANTEAFF. The DNA of the CDR3 is TGCGCCAGCAGCCAAGTTCCGGGTGTGGCGAACACTGAAGCTTTCTTT.

The genes are TRBV9 and TRBJ2-3; 9 bases are shared with TRBD1. V gave up 0 bases and J gave up 2 bases; unmatched junction bases: 13. This CDR3 is 19 amino acids long. The germline gives CDR1 SGDLS, CDR2 YYNGEE. The CDR3 sequence: CASSVAVGTGTGITDTQYF. The CDR3 nucleotides are TGTGCCAGCAGCGTAGCAGTTGGGACCGGGACAGGGATCACAGATACGCAGTATTTT.

This chain links TRBV4-1 with TRBJ2-1; D may be TRBD1 or TRBD2 (5 bases each). Germline V gene data show CDR1 as MGHRA and CDR2 as YSYEKL. The V and J ends lost 1 base and 8 bases respectively, with 12 bases between them. CDR3 size: 14 residues. The CDR3 DNA sequence: TGCGCCAGCAGCCAAGGTCCAGGGACGGATGAGCAGTTCTTC. It yields the protein CASSQGPGTDEQFF.

V usage is TRBV20-1 and J usage is TRBJ2-7; D possibly matches TRBD1 or TRBD2 (6 bases each). CDR3 length: 15 amino acids. V lost 0 bases and J lost 4, with 16 bases in between. Germline V gives CDR1 DFQATT, CDR2 SNEGSKA (reference sequence). The CDR3 loop is CSARDRGVAGYEQYF. The CDR3 region has the DNA TGCAGTGCTAGAGATAGGGGGGTCGCGGGGTACGAGCAGTACTTC.